This TCR beta chain derives from a study of cytomegalovirus exposure and HLA in healthy donors. Findings and caveats of the study: Data from an earlier analysis indicated that most TCR beta V segments were productive either about 87% or about 30% of the time. It was only CMV serostatus that was available as immune exposure information. Sequencing probably produced one cluster of sequence variants that were highly shared.

This clone was seen a handful of times. Its matching antigen is unknown. Primers for the PCR totalled 60 Vbeta and 13 Jbeta. Repertoires were generated with immunoSEQ multiplex PCR, while TCRdb's copy carries only in-frame clones and drops some. The table lists approximately 150,000 clones, around 72% of them singletons. V lost 0 bases to trimming and J lost 4 bases, with 6 bases between them. Germline lookup yields CDR1 MNHNS and CDR2 SASEGT. This CDR3 spans 13 amino acids. Healthy bone marrow donors supplied every sample. The chain employs TRBV6-1 and TRBJ1-1; D not certain. Material for sequencing was PBMCs. The sequence came from a man aged 40-49 years in good health and CMV-seronegative. CDR3 in amino acids: CASSEARGTEAFF. CDR3 nucleotide sequence: TGTGCCAGCAGTGAAGCGCGGGGCACTGAAGCTTTCTTT.